These 17 T cell receptor beta chains came from one sample sequenced in a study of neoadjuvant anti-PD-1 for oral cavity cancer. Profiling relied on immunoSEQ multiplex PCR, and the TCRdb table lists in-frame clones only, not all of them. The repertoire holds fewer than 20,000 clones, about three fifths seen once, with around 2.8% in the top ten. Sequencing was performed on PBMCs, taken before nivolumab (anti-PD-1) treatment. The receptors shown here come from a person aged 40-85 years with oral cavity squamous cell carcinoma.

This clone has only a few counts. V and J are TRBV21-1 and TRBJ1-2; TRBD1 was called by the table and not checked on the DNA. TRBV21-1 is a pseudogene segment. The CDR3 is made up of 14 amino acids. CDR3 in amino acids: CASTPGTGNYGYTF. For the CDR3, the DNA is TGTGCCAGCACCCCCGGGACAGGGAACTATGGCTACACCTTC.

In its sample, this clone was seen a few times. The genes are TRBV28 and TRBJ1-5; the D gene is possibly TRBD1 (5 bases). Germline-derived CDR1 and CDR2 are MDHEN and SYDVKM. Trimming took 9 bases from V and 3 from J, leaving 18 bases between them. The CDR3 consists of 15 residues. CDR3 protein: CASGRAYEFNQPQHF. The CDR3 nucleotides read TGTGCCAGTGGCAGGGCGTACGAATTCAATCAGCCCCAGCATTTT.

V is TRBV30 and J is TRBJ2-1, with 8 bases that match TRBD2. V was pared by 3 bases and J by 8 bases, with 9 bases of the junction left unmatched. The V gene's germline CDR1 is GTSNPN and CDR2 SVGIG (reference sequence). The CDR3 extends over 14 amino acids. This chain's CDR3 is CAWRTWTSRDEQFF. CDR3 coding DNA: TGTGCCTGGAGGACTTGGACTAGCAGGGATGAGCAGTTCTTC.

This chain joins TRBV9 and TRBJ2-3; 8 bases fit TRBD1. The CDR3 is 16 residues long. Germline V CDR1 and CDR2: SGDLS, YYNGEE. The J segment lost 1 base and the V segment lost 4 bases, leaving 8 bases of the junction unmatched. CDR3 sequence (DNA): TGTGCCAGCAGCCTCCGACAGGGGATTGGCACAGATACGCAGTATTTT. Amino acid sequence: CASSLRQGIGTDTQYF.

This clone occurred a few times. The V call is TRBV7-8, the J call TRBJ2-1, with TRBD2 matching over 8 bases. This CDR3 region has 16 residues. V trimming: 5 bases; J trimming: 6 bases; junction bases outside the gene matches: 12. Looked up from germline, CDR1 is SGHVS and CDR2 is FQNEAQ. The CDR3 DNA follows: TGTGCCAGCAGCCTGGGTCCAGCGGGAGTAGGCAATGAGCAGTTCTTC. Protein product: CASSLGPAGVGNEQFF.

This chain uses TRBV6-1 with TRBJ2-7; D uncertain. The CDR3 length is 13 residues. Germline values: CDR1 MNHNS, CDR2 SASEGT. V was pared by 4 bases and J by 2 bases, with 9 bases between. The CDR3 coding sequence is TGTGCCAGCAGTGGGGGTTGGACCTACGAGCAGTACTTC. It specifies CASSGGWTYEQYF.

This sequence joins TRBV5-1 and TRBJ2-7; no reliable D call. The CDR3 covers 14 residues. Trimming shortened V by 0 bases and J by 7 bases, and 14 bases separated the two germline ends. The germline CDR1 and CDR2 sequences are SGHRS and YFSETQ. The CDR3 loop is CASSLGPPLGEQYF. Written as DNA, the CDR3 is TGCGCCAGCAGCTTGGGGCCTCCCCTCGGGGAGCAGTACTTC.

V gene TRBV6-6 combines with J gene TRBJ2-7; 9 nucleotides match TRBD1. The CDR3 is made up of 14 amino acids. Germline V CDR1 and CDR2: MNHNY, SVGAGI (reference sequence). Trimming at V came to 2 bases and at J to 5 bases, leaving 4 bases not matched to a gene. The CDR3 sequence is CASSYLGTGNEQYF. For the CDR3, the DNA is TGTGCCAGCAGTTACCTCGGGACAGGGAACGAGCAGTACTTC.

This clone has more than one count but fewer than ten. This rearrangement joins TRBV10-3 to TRBJ2-3, with D maybe TRBD2 (5 bases). CDR3 length: 14 amino acids. V lost 1 base, J lost 4 bases, and 9 bases lay in between. Per germline, CDR1 ENHRY and CDR2 SYGVKD. This CDR3 is CAISEWEQADTQYF. CDR3 DNA sequence: TGTGCCATCAGTGAGTGGGAGCAAGCAGATACGCAGTATTTT.

This chain links TRBV10-1 with TRBJ2-1; 7 bases agree with TRBD2. The CDR3 is 14 residues long. Trimming cost V 6 bases and J 4 bases; bases outside gene matches: 6. Germline CDR1 reads WNHNN; CDR2 reads SYGVQD (reference sequence). The CDR3 DNA reads as TGCGCCAGCAGCGCTGGACTAGTTTACAATGAGCAGTTCTTC. Encoded protein: CASSAGLVYNEQFF.

In this sample, this clone turned up once. V gene TRBV5-4 combines with J gene TRBJ2-3; 12 nucleotides line up with TRBD2. The CDR3 is 16 amino acids. Germline V CDR1 and CDR2: SGHNT, YYREEE (reference sequence). J lost 3 bases, V lost 3 bases, and 5 bases had no gene match. CDR3 nucleotide sequence: TGTGCCAGCAGCTCCGGACTAGCGGGAAGTACAGATACGCAGTATTTT. Translated: CASSSGLAGSTDTQYF.

The chain links TRBV5-1 to TRBJ2-3, with TRBD1 matching 10 bases. J gave up 6 bases and V 4 bases, and 11 bases lay outside the gene matches. Germline-derived CDR1 and CDR2 are SGHRS and YFSETQ. The CDR3 is made up of 16 amino acids. In nucleotides, the CDR3 is TGCGCCAGCAGCCCGGCATGGACAGGGGGTGGTGATACGCAGTATTTT. Translation gives CASSPAWTGGGDTQYF.

Only a few counts were recorded for this clone. The J gene is TRBJ2-6, the V gene TRBV19; TRBD2 might be the D (5 bases). V shed 6 bases and J shed 0 bases, with 12 bases lying between them. Germline values: CDR1 LNHDA, CDR2 SQIVND (reference sequence). This CDR3 contains 16 residues. The CDR3 spells CASRRTVSSGANVLTF. The CDR3 DNA is TGTGCCAGTAGGAGGACTGTCTCCTCTGGGGCCAACGTCCTGACTTTC.

CDR3 loop: CASSGPGGNEQFF. DNA of the CDR3: TGTGCCAGCAGTGGTCCAGGGGGCAATGAGCAGTTCTTC. This chain uses TRBV6-4 with TRBJ2-1; 7 nucleotides match TRBD1. Germline CDR1 reads MRHNA; CDR2 reads SNTAGT. Germline trimming cut 4 bases from V and 6 bases from J; bases unmatched to any gene: 3. This CDR3 is built from 13 residues.

This clone was found once. The chain links TRBV6-5 to TRBJ2-3, with 7 nucleotides matching TRBD1. Trimming removed 5 bases from V and 5 bases from J; junction bases left unmatched: 4. This CDR3 is 13 amino acids long. CDR1 and CDR2 from the germline V gene are MNHEY and SVGAGI. In DNA form, the CDR3 reads TGTGCCAGCAGTACACAGGGGAAAGATACGCAGTATTTT. Residues: CASSTQGKDTQYF.

The chain recombines TRBV6-6 with TRBJ2-1, with TRBD1 identical over 9 bases. Trimming removed 5 bases from V and 2 bases from J; junction bases left unmatched: 4. This CDR3 contains 15 residues. Germline CDR1 reads MNHNY; CDR2 reads SVGAGI (reference sequence). The CDR3 loop reads CASSRTGEPYNEQFF. The CDR3 DNA follows: TGTGCCAGCAGTCGGACAGGGGAACCCTACAATGAGCAGTTCTTC.

Concerning this clone: This likely comes from a read error, as the CDR3 has no conserved phenylalanine or tryptophan at its end. The chain uses TRBV6-5 and TRBJ1-2; D is unclear. CDR1 MNHEY and CDR2 SVGAGI come from the germline V gene. CDR3 length: 14 residues. V was clipped by 2 bases and J by 2 bases, with 9 bases between them. CDR3 sequence reads: CASSYGGGNYGYTL. Here the CDR3 DNA reads TGTGCCAGCAGTTACGGAGGCGGCAACTATGGCTACACCCTC.